A single sample gave rise to the 29 T cell receptor beta chains below, sequenced in a study of cytomegalovirus exposure and HLA in healthy donors. 60 Vbeta and 13 Jbeta primers were used in PCR. Sequenced by immunoSEQ multiplex PCR; TCRdb stores in-frame clones only, minus some. Of approximately 140,000 clones in the sample, around 80% were seen once. The material sequenced was PBMCs. Receptors were obtained from a man aged 25-45 years in good health and CMV-seronegative.

This chain uses TRBV6-5 with TRBJ2-5; D ambiguous. V lost 8 bases and J lost 5, with 15 bases in between. The germline V gene encodes CDR1 MNHEY and CDR2 SVGAGI. The CDR3 extends over 13 amino acids. The CDR3 DNA reads TGTGCCAGCCATACTGGTGTTACGGAGACCCAGTACTTC. This translates into CASHTGVTETQYF.

This chain connects TRBV2 to TRBJ1-4, with TRBD1 identical over 10 bases. With 6 bases clipped from V and 10 bases from J, the junction kept 8 bases outside the gene matches. Germline CDR1 is SNHLY and CDR2 is FYNNEI. The CDR3 contains 14 residues. The CDR3 loop is CASRTTGGLGKLFF. The DNA of the CDR3 is TGTGCCAGCAGGACGACAGGGGGCTTAGGAAAACTGTTTTTT.

The chain has TRBV9 and TRBJ1-1; D uncertain. The CDR3 contains 15 residues. Trimming took off 10 bases at V and 2 bases at J, with 21 bases between the two ends. Germline lookup yields CDR1 SGDLS and CDR2 YYNGEE. In nucleotides, the CDR3 is TGTGCCTCCAAGGTCAGGCAGACCATTAACACTGAAGCTTTCTTT. Translated, it gives CASKVRQTINTEAFF.

This chain uses TRBV5-6 with TRBJ2-2; no reliable D call. The ends were cut back, 0 bases at V and 0 bases at J, with 9 bases in the middle. Germline-derived CDR1 and CDR2 are SGHDT and YYEEEE. CDR3 length equals 16 residues. CDR3 residues: CASSLASQSNTGELFF. The CDR3 DNA reads as TGTGCCAGCAGCTTGGCCTCACAGTCGAACACCGGGGAGCTGTTTTTT.

The gene calls are TRBV28 and TRBJ2-5; the match to TRBD1 covers 7 bases. Trimming removed 6 bases from V and 5 bases from J; junction bases left unmatched: 12. Germline V CDR1 and CDR2: MDHEN, SYDVKM. The CDR3 totals 15 residues. The CDR3 is CASRGGGGLRETQYF. CDR3 in DNA: TGTGCCAGCAGAGGGGGCGGCGGACTTCGGGAGACCCAGTACTTC.

The chain joins TRBV5-6 to TRBJ2-1, with D possibly matching TRBD2 (6 bases). The CDR3 loop spans 18 amino acids. The V end lost 9 bases, the J end lost 4 bases, and 29 bases lay between the germline ends. Germline V lookup: CDR1 SGHDT, CDR2 YYEEEE. CDR3 in amino acids: CATRGPSGLSGLYNEQFF. DNA for the CDR3: TGTGCCACCCGAGGTCCCTCAGGTCTTAGCGGCCTATACAATGAGCAGTTCTTC.

The chain couples TRBV5-1 to TRBJ1-1; TRBD1 aligns across 7 bases. The CDR3 is 14 residues long. Germline values: CDR1 SGHRS, CDR2 YFSETQ. Germline trimming cut 4 bases from V and 3 bases from J; bases unmatched to any gene: 6. The CDR3 loop reads CASSGGDSYTEAFF. In DNA form, the CDR3 reads TGCGCCAGCAGCGGAGGGGACAGCTACACTGAAGCTTTCTTT. Full variable domain (rest looked up from reference TRBV5-1 and TRBJ1-1): KAGVTQTPRYLIKTRGQQVTLSCSPISGHRSVSWYQQTPGQGLQFLFEYFSETQRNKGNFPGRFSGRQFSNSRSEMNVSTLELGDSALYLCASSGGDSYTEAFFGQGTRLTVV.

This chain uses TRBV7-8 with TRBJ1-5; perhaps TRBD1 as D (6 bases). The CDR3 is made up of 13 amino acids. V was trimmed by 3 bases and J by 7 bases, leaving 10 bases between them. The germline V gene encodes CDR1 SGHVS and CDR2 FQNEAQ. CDR3 sequence reads: CASSFGGHQPQHF. CDR3 in DNA: TGTGCCAGCAGCTTCGGGGGGCACCAGCCCCAGCATTTT.

The gene calls are TRBV4-1 and TRBJ1-5; 7 bases line up with TRBD1. V lost 1 base, J lost 4 bases, and 4 bases stayed unmatched. Per germline, CDR1 MGHRA and CDR2 YSYEKL. This CDR3 comprises 15 residues. This CDR3 reads CASSQARGSNQPQHF. The CDR3 bases are TGCGCCAGCAGCCAAGCCAGGGGGTCAAATCAGCCCCAGCATTTT.

The rearrangement uses TRBV7-9 and TRBJ2-7, with 7 nucleotides matching TRBD2. The germline V gene encodes CDR1 SEHNR and CDR2 FQNEAQ (reference sequence). This CDR3 has 14 amino acids. V gave up 5 bases and J gave up 3 bases; unmatched junction bases: 7. CDR3 DNA sequence: TGTGCCAGCAGCCCTAGCGGCCTGCTCTACGAGCAGTACTTC. As protein: CASSPSGLLYEQYF.

The chain has TRBV5-4 and TRBJ2-1, with 9 bases fitting TRBD1. The CDR3 is 14 residues long. Germline V gene sequence: CDR1 SGHNT, CDR2 YYREEE (reference sequence). V was clipped by 1 base and J by 7 bases; unmatched bases: 3. The CDR3, as DNA: TGTGCCAGCAGCTTGAGGGACAGGGTGAATGAGCAGTTCTTC. It encodes CASSLRDRVNEQFF.

This clone has just a few counts. The chain links TRBV6-5 to TRBJ1-1; no definite D call. The V end lost 4 bases, the J end lost 4 bases, and 16 bases lay between the germline ends. The CDR3 is made up of 15 amino acids. Germline CDR1 and CDR2: MNHEY and SVGAGI. The CDR3 loop is CASSSRSRWATEAFF. The CDR3 DNA reads as TGTGCCAGCAGTTCCAGGTCGAGATGGGCCACTGAAGCTTTCTTT.

This chain joins TRBV28 and TRBJ1-1; a weak D match, TRBD1 (6 bases). The CDR3 loop spans 12 amino acids. Between the trimmed V and J ends, which lost 10 bases and 1 base, there was a span of 10 bases. Germline V gene data show CDR1 as MDHEN and CDR2 as SYDVKM. CDR3 protein: CATSTGNTEAFF. In DNA form, the CDR3 reads TGTGCCACCTCGACAGGGAACACTGAAGCTTTCTTT.

The genes are TRBV15 and TRBJ1-2; no firm D call. The CDR3 totals 14 residues. Trimming left V 0 bases short and J 4 bases short, with 9 bases between. In germline, CDR1 is LNHNV, CDR2 YYDKDF (reference sequence). CDR3 nucleotides: TGTGCCACCAGCAGAGATGGCCAAAGCTATGGCTACACCTTC. Its protein is CATSRDGQSYGYTF.

This clone was picked up a small number of times. The gene calls are TRBV5-4 and TRBJ2-7; D uncertain. Germline V gene lookup returns CDR1 SGHNT and CDR2 YYREEE (reference sequence). V was pared by 2 bases and J by 0 bases, with 6 bases between. CDR3 size: 13 residues. CDR3 sequence reads: CASSFPGSYEQYF. The CDR3 region has the DNA TGTGCCAGCAGCTTCCCCGGCTCCTACGAGCAGTACTTC.

V and J are TRBV12-5 and TRBJ1-1, with TRBD1 matching over 9 bases. The CDR3 totals 15 residues. The ends lost 4 bases at V and 3 bases at J; junction bases unmatched: 6. The germline V gene has CDR1 LGHNT and CDR2 FRNRAP. The CDR3, as DNA: TGTGCTAGTGGTTGGGGGACAGGGATGGACACTGAAGCTTTCTTT. Its translation: CASGWGTGMDTEAFF.

By share, this clone ranks as large. The rearrangement links TRBV12-1 to TRBJ1-1; the DNA was not compared with TRBD1, the D call given in the table. TRBV12-1 represents a pseudogene. CDR3 size: 18 residues. The CDR3 DNA is TGTGCCAGCAGCTTTGAAGGGACAGGGGTGGCGAAGAACACTGAAGCTTTCTTT. It specifies CASSFEGTGVAKNTEAFF.

The chain couples TRBV27 to TRBJ2-7; TRBD1 agrees at 9 bases. CDR1 and CDR2 (germline): MNHEY, SMNVEV (reference sequence). This CDR3 region has 16 residues. After removal of 6 bases from V and 3 bases from J, the junction contained 12 bases not matched to a gene. The CDR3 DNA is TGTGCCAGCAGCCGCTCGGCCGGGACAGGGATCTACGAGCAGTACTTC. It is translated as CASSRSAGTGIYEQYF.

This sequence joins TRBV28 and TRBJ1-2, with D hard to call. Trimming took 1 base from V and 8 from J, leaving 8 bases between them. This CDR3 is 12 amino acids long. Germline CDR1 is MDHEN and CDR2 is SYDVKM. CDR3 loop: CASSLYGSGYTF. CDR3 in DNA: TGTGCCAGCAGTTTATACGGTTCCGGCTACACCTTC.

The J gene is TRBJ1-2, the V gene TRBV5-1; maybe TRBD1 (6 bases). Between the trimmed V and J ends, which lost 4 bases and 7 bases, there was a span of 14 bases. The germline V gene encodes CDR1 SGHRS and CDR2 YFSETQ. The CDR3 covers 13 residues. Here the CDR3 DNA reads TGCGCCAGCAGCCAGGTCACAGGGAGTGGCTACACCTTC. Amino acids: CASSQVTGSGYTF.

The rearrangement uses TRBV6-5 and TRBJ1-1; D may be TRBD1 (5 bases). Germline CDR1 and CDR2: MNHEY and SVGAGI. Trimming shortened V by 2 bases and J by 5 bases, and 12 bases separated the two germline ends. The CDR3 totals 14 residues. The CDR3 bases are TGTGCCAGCAGTTACGGGACCGGGGGTACTGAAGCTTTCTTT. It translates to CASSYGTGGTEAFF.

In its sample, this clone was seen once. The gene calls are TRBV28 and TRBJ2-5, with TRBD2 matching over 9 bases. The junction had 10 bases not matched to a gene; V was cut back by 3 bases and J by 5 bases. The CDR3 length is 16 residues. CDR1 and CDR2 (germline): MDHEN, SYDVKM. This CDR3 is CASSFGRGLAFETQYF. The CDR3 nucleotides are TGTGCCAGCAGTTTCGGTAGGGGACTAGCTTTCGAGACCCAGTACTTC.

The chain joins TRBV10-3 to TRBJ2-1; perhaps TRBD1 as D (6 bases). This CDR3 spans 13 amino acids. Germline V gives CDR1 ENHRY, CDR2 SYGVKD. V was clipped by 7 bases and J by 1 base, with 8 bases between them. CDR3 in amino acids: CAINQGSYNEQFF. The CDR3 bases are TGTGCCATCAATCAGGGGTCCTACAATGAGCAGTTCTTC.

The chain employs TRBV5-6 and TRBJ1-6; D is unresolved. In germline, CDR1 is SGHDT, CDR2 YYEEEE. The V and J ends lost 2 bases and 7 bases respectively, with 10 bases between them. This CDR3 comprises 14 residues. CDR3 in amino acids: CASSFGGGNSPLHF. The CDR3 DNA reads as TGTGCCAGCAGCTTTGGCGGCGGGAATTCACCCCTCCACTTT. Together with reference TRBV5-6 and TRBJ1-6, the CDR3 gives the full variable domain: DAGVTQSPTHLIKTRGQQVTLRCSPKSGHDTVSWYQQALGQGPQFIFQYYEEEERQRGNFPDRFSGHQFPNYSSELNVNALLLGDSALYLCASSFGGGNSPLHFGNGTRLTVT.

The gene calls are TRBV7-9 and TRBJ2-7; D possibly corresponds to TRBD1 (5 bases). Trimming pared 3 bases from V and 2 bases from J, leaving 11 bases between. The CDR3 has 14 amino acids. CDR1 and CDR2 from the germline V gene are SEHNR and FQNEAQ (reference sequence). In nucleotides, the CDR3 is TGTGCCAGCAGCTTGGGCGACAGTCCCTACGAGCAGTACTTC. This gives the protein CASSLGDSPYEQYF.

The chain couples TRBV30 to TRBJ1-1; D is unclear. The CDR3 is made up of 14 amino acids. Trimming cost V 4 bases and J 1 base, with 13 bases left between them. Germline V lookup: CDR1 GTSNPN, CDR2 SVGIG (reference sequence). The CDR3 DNA reads as TGTGCCTGGACTCCGGGATACCAGAACACTGAAGCTTTCTTT. Residues: CAWTPGYQNTEAFF.

The CDR3 is CASSLSGTTNTEAFF. CDR3 in DNA: TGTGCCAGCTCCCTCTCCGGGACAACGAACACTGAAGCTTTCTTT. The chain recombines TRBV18 with TRBJ1-1, with a possible D match to TRBD1 (6 bases). This CDR3 is 15 amino acids long. Germline V gives CDR1 KGHSH, CDR2 LQKENI. The germline V and J ends were trimmed by 6 bases and 1 base, with 15 bases remaining between them. Variable domain in full (rest from reference TRBV18 and TRBJ1-1): NAGVMQNPRHLVRRRGQEARLRCSPMKGHSHVYWYRQLPEEGLKFMVYLQKENIIDESGMPKERFSAEFPKEGPSILRIQQVVRGDSAAYFCASSLSGTTNTEAFFGQGTRLTVV.

The chain joins TRBV5-4 to TRBJ2-1; TRBD1 matches 7 bases. The CDR3 is 15 amino acids. V was pared by 0 bases and J by 6 bases, with 6 bases of the junction left unmatched. Germline V lookup: CDR1 SGHNT, CDR2 YYREEE (reference sequence). In DNA, the CDR3 is TGTGCCAGCAGCTTGGCTCGGACAGGAAGCAATGAGCAGTTCTTC. Its protein product is CASSLARTGSNEQFF.

The chain combines TRBV10-2 with TRBJ2-5; TRBD2 might be the D (5 bases). The CDR3 is made up of 13 amino acids. CDR1 and CDR2 (germline): WSHSY, SAAADI. Trimming took 6 bases from V and 2 from J, leaving 10 bases between them. Written as DNA, the CDR3 is TGCGCCAGCAGCCGGGGAGAACAAGAGACCCAGTACTTC. It yields the protein CASSRGEQETQYF.